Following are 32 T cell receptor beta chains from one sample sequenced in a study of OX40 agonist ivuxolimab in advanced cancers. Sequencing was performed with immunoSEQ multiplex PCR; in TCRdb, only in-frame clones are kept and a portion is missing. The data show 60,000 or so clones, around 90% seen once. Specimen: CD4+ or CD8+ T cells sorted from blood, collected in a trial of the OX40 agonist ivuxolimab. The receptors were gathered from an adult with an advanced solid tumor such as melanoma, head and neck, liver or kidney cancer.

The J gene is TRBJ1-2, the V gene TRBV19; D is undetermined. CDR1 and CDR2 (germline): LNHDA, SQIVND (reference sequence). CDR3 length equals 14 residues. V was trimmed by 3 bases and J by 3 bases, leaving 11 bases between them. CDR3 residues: CASSMLGKDYGYTF. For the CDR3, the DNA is TGTGCCAGTAGTATGCTGGGAAAGGACTATGGCTACACCTTC.

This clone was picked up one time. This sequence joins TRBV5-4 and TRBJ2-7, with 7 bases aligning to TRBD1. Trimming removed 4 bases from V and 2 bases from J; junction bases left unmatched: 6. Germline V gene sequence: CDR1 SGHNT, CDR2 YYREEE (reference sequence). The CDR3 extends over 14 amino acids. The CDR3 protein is CASSQGDRTYEQYF. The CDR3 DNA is TGTGCCAGCAGCCAAGGGGACAGAACCTACGAGCAGTACTTC.

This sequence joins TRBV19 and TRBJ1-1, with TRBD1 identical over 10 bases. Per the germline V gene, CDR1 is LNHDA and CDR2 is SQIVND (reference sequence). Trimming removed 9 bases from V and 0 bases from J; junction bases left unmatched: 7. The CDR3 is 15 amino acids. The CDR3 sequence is CASLGTGVMNTEAFF. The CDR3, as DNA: TGTGCCAGCCTAGGGACAGGGGTTATGAACACTGAAGCTTTCTTT.

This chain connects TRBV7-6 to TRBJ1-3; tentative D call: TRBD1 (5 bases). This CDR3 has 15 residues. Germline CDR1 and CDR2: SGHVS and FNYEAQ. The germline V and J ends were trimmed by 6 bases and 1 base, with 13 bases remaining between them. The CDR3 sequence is CASSPQEWSGNTIYF. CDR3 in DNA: TGTGCCAGCAGTCCACAGGAATGGTCTGGAAACACCATATATTTT.

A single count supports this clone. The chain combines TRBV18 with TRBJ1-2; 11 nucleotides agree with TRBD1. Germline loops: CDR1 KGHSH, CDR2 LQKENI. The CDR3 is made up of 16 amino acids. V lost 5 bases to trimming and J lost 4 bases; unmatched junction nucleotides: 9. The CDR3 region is CASSSPGTGGSYGYTF. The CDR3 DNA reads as TGTGCCAGCTCATCCCCCGGGACAGGGGGAAGCTATGGCTACACCTTC.

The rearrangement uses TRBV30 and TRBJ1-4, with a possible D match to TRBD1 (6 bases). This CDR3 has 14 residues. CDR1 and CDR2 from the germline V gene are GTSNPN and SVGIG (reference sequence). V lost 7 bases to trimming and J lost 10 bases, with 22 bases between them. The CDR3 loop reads CALVTGLEGGKLFF. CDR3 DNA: TGTGCCTTGGTTACAGGCCTCGAAGGGGGAAAACTGTTTTTT.

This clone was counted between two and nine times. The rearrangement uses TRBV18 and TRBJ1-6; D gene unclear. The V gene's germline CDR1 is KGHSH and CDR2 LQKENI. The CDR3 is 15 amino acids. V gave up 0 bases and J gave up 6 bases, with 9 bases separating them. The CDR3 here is CASSPPSGGNSPLHF. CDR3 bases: TGTGCCAGCTCACCACCGTCAGGCGGTAATTCACCCCTCCACTTT.

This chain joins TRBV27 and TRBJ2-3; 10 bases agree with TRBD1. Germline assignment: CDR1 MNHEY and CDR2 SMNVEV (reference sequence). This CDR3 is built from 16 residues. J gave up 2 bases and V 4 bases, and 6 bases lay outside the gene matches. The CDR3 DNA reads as TGTGCCAGCAGTTCTGGTGGGACAGGGGTCACAGATACGCAGTATTTT. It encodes CASSSGGTGVTDTQYF.

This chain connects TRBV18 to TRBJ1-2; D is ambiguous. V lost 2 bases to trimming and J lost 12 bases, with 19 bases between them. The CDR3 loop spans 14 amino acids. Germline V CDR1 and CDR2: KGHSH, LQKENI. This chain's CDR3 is CASSPGPGLGVHTF. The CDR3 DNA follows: TGTGCCAGCTCACCAGGACCGGGCCTCGGTGTCCACACCTTC.

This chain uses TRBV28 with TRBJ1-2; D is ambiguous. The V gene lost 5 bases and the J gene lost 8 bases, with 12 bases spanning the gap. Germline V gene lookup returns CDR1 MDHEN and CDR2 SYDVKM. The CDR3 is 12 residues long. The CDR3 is CASSPRHRGYTF. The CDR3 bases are TGTGCCAGCAGTCCTCGACACCGGGGCTACACCTTC.

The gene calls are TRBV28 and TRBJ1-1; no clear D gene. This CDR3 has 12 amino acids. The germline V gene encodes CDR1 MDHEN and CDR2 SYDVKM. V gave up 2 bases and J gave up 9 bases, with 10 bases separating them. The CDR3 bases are TGTGCCAGCAGTTTAGGTGAGGTTCAAGCTTTCTTT. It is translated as CASSLGEVQAFF.

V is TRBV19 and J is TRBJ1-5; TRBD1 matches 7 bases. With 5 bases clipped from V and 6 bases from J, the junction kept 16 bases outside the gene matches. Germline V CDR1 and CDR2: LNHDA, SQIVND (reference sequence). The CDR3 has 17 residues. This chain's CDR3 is CASSSAPTGARSQPQHF. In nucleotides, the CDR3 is TGTGCCAGTAGTTCGGCCCCAACAGGGGCTCGCAGTCAGCCCCAGCATTTT.

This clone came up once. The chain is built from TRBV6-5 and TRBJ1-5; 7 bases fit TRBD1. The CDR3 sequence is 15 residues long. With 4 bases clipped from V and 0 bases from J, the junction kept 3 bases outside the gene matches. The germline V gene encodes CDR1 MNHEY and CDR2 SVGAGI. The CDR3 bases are TGTGCCAGCAGTTCCCAGGGGGTTAGCAATCAGCCCCAGCATTTT. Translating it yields CASSSQGVSNQPQHF.

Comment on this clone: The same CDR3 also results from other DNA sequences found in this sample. In DNA, the CDR3 is TGTGCCAGCAGTGACAGGGAAAATCAGCCCCAGCATTTT. Translation gives CASSDRENQPQHF. The V and J genes are TRBV2 and TRBJ1-5; possibly TRBD1 for D (5 bases). The CDR3 sequence is 13 residues long. Trimming took off 3 bases at V and 4 bases at J, with 7 bases between the two ends. Per the germline V gene, CDR1 is SNHLY and CDR2 is FYNNEI.

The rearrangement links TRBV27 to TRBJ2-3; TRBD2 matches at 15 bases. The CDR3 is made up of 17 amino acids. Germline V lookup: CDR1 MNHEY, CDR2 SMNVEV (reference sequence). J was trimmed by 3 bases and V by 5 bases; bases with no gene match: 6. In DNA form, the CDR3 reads TGTGCCAGCAGTAGCTCCGGGACTAGCGGGGGGACAGATACGCAGTATTTT. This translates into CASSSSGTSGGTDTQYF.

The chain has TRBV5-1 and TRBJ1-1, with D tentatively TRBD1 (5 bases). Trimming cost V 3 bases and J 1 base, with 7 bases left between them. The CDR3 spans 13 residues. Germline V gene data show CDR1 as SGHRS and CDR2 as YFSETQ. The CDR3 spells CASSYQGNTEAFF. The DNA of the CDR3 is TGCGCCAGCAGCTACCAGGGGAACACTGAAGCTTTCTTT.

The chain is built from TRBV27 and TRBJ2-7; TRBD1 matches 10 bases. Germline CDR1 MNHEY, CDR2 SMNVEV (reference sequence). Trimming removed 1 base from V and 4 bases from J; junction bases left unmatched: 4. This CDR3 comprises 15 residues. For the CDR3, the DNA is TGTGCCAGCAGTTTATTGGGACAGGGGAAGTACGAGCAGTACTTC. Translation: CASSLLGQGKYEQYF.

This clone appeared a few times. CDR3 loop: CASSLDSGGAFF. The CDR3 nucleotides read TGTGCCAGCAGCTTAGATTCGGGGGGGGCTTTCTTT. The chain links TRBV11-2 to TRBJ1-1; D may be TRBD1 (5 bases). Between the trimmed V and J ends, which lost 0 bases and 11 bases, there was a span of 10 bases. Per germline, CDR1 SGHAT and CDR2 FQNNGV. The CDR3 extends over 12 amino acids.

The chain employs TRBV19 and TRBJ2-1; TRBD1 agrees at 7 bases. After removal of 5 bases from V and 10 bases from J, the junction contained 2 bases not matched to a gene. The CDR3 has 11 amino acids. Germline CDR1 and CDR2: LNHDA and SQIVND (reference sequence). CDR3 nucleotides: TGTGCCAGTAGTGGGACAGCCGAGCAGTTCTTC. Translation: CASSGTAEQFF.

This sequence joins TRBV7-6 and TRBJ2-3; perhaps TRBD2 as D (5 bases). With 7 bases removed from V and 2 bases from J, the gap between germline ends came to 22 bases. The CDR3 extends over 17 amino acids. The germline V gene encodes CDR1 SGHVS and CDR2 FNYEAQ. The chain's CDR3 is CASTRTPPGSITDTQYF. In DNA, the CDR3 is TGTGCCAGCACCCGAACCCCCCCGGGGTCTATCACAGATACGCAGTATTTT.

CDR3 sequence reads: CASSLRRNTEAFF. The CDR3 DNA reads as TGTGCCAGCAGTTTGCGAAGGAACACTGAAGCTTTCTTT. The chain combines TRBV28 with TRBJ1-1; D gene unclear. Germline CDR1 is MDHEN and CDR2 is SYDVKM. The CDR3 runs 13 residues. Between the trimmed V and J ends, which lost 3 bases and 1 base, there was a span of 6 bases.

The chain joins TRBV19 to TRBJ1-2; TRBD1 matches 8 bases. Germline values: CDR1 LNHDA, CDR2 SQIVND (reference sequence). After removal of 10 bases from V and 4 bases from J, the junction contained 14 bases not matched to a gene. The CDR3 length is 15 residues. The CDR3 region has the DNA TGTGCCACCCTAGAACCGGGACAGGTGTTCTATGGCTACACCTTC. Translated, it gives CATLEPGQVFYGYTF.

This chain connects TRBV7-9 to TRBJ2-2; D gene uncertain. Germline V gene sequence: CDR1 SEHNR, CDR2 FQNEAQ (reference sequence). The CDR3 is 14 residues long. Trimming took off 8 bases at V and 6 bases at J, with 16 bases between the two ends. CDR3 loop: CASRKPGGPGELFF. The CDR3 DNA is TGTGCCAGCCGTAAACCAGGTGGGCCCGGGGAGCTGTTTTTT.

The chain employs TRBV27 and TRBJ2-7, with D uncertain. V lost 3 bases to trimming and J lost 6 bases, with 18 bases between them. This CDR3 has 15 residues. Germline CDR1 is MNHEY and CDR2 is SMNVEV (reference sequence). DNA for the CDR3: TGTGCCAGCAGTTTTACCTCTGGAACACCTTCCGAGCAGTACTTC. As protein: CASSFTSGTPSEQYF.

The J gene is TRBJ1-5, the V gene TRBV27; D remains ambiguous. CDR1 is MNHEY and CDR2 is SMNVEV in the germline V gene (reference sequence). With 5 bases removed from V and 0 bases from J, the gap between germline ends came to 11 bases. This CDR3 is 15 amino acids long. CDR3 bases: TGTGCCAGCAGTCCCCAGGTTCTTAGCAATCAGCCCCAGCATTTT. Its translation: CASSPQVLSNQPQHF.

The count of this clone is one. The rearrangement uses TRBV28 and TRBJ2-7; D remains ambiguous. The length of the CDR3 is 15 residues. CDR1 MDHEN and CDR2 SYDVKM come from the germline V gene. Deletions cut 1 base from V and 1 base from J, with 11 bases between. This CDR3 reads CASSLSSTVSYEQYF. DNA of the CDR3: TGTGCCAGCAGTTTATCCTCGACGGTGTCCTACGAGCAGTACTTC.

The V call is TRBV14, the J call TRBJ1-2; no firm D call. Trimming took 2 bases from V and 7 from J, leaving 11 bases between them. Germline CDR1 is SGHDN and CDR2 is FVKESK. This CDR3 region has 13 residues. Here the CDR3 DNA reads TGTGCCAGCAGCCAAACCCAAGTTTCTGGCTACACCTTC. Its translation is CASSQTQVSGYTF.

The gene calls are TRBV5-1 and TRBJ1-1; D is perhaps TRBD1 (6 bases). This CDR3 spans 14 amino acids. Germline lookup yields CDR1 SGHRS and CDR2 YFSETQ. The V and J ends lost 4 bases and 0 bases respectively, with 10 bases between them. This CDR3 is CASSGDKMNTEAFF. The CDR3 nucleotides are TGCGCCAGCAGCGGGGACAAGATGAACACTGAAGCTTTCTTT.

The CDR3 coding sequence is TGTGCCACCCGCCGGGACGCCAACTACGAGCAGTACTTC. It yields the protein CATRRDANYEQYF. The V gene is TRBV27, the J gene TRBJ2-7; either TRBD1 or TRBD2 may fit D (5 bases each). Germline CDR1 is MNHEY and CDR2 is SMNVEV (reference sequence). The CDR3 is made up of 13 amino acids. Between the trimmed V and J ends, which lost 10 bases and 3 bases, there was a span of 16 bases.

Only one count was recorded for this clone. The CDR3 DNA sequence: TGTGCCAGCAGCTCCAGGACCAACTATGGCTACACCTTC. Its translation: CASSSRTNYGYTF. J is TRBJ1-2 and V is TRBV13; D is ambiguous. The germline gives CDR1 PRHDT, CDR2 FYEKMQ (reference sequence). V shed 4 bases and J shed 2 bases, with 8 bases lying between them. The CDR3 has 13 amino acids.

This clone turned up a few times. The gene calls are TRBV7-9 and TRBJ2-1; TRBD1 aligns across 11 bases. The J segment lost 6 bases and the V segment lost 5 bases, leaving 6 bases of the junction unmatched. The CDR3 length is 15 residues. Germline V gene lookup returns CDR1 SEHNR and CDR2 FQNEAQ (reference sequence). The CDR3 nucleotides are TGTGCCAGCAGCCCGGGACAGGGGGTCCTCAATGAGCAGTTCTTC. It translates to CASSPGQGVLNEQFF.

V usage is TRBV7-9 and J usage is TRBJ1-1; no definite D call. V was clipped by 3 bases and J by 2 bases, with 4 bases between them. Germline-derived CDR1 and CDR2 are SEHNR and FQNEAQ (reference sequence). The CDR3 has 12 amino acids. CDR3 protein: CASSFSNTEAFF. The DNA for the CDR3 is TGTGCCAGCAGCTTCAGCAACACTGAAGCTTTCTTT.